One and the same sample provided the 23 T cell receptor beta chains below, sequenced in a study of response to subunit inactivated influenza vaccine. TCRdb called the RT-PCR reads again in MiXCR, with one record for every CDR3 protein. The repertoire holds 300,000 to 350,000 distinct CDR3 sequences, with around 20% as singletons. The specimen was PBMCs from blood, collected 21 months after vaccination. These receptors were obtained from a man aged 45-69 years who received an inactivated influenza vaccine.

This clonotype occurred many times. CDR3 region: CSVNSGANVLTF. The CDR3 bases are TGCAGCGTGAACTCTGGGGCCAACGTCCTGACTTTC. The rearrangement joins TRBV29-1 to TRBJ2-6, with unresolved D. The CDR3 is 12 residues long. Germline CDR1 SQVTM, CDR2 ANQGSEA. Trimming took 6 bases from V and 0 from J, leaving 3 bases between them.

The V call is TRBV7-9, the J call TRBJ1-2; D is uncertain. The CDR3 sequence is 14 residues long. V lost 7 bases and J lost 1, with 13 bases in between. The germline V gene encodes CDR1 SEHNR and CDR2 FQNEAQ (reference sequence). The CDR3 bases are TGTGCCAGCACCCTCAGCAACTTTAACTATGGCTACACCTTC. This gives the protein CASTLSNFNYGYTF.

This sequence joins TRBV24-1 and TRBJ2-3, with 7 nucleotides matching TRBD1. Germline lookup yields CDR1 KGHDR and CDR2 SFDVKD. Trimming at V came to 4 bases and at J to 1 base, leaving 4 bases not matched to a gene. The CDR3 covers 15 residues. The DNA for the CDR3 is TGTGCCACCAGTGACCGGACAGGCGGCACAGATACGCAGTATTTT. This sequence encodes CATSDRTGGTDTQYF.

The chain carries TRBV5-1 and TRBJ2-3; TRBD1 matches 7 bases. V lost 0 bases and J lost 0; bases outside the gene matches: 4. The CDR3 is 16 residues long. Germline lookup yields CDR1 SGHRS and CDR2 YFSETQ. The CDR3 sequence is CASSLATGISTDTQYF. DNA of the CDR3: TGCGCCAGCAGCTTGGCGACAGGGATAAGCACAGATACGCAGTATTTT. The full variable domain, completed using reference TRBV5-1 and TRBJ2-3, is KAGVTQTPRYLIKTRGQQVTLSCSPISGHRSVSWYQQTPGQGLQFLFEYFSETQRNKGNFPGRFSGRQFSNSRSEMNVSTLELGDSALYLCASSLATGISTDTQYFGPGTRLTVL.

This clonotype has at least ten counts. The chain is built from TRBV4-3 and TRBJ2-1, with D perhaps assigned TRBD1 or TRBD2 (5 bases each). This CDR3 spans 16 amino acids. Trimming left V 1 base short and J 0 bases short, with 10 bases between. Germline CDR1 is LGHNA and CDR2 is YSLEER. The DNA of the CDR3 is TGCGCCAGCAGCCAAGGGGACCAGAGCTCCTACAATGAGCAGTTCTTC. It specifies CASSQGDQSSYNEQFF.

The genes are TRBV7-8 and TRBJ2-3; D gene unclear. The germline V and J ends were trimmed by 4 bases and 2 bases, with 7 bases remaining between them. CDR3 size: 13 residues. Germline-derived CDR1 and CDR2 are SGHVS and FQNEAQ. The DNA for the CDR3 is TGTGCCAGCAGCTCCGGCTACACAGATACGCAGTATTTT. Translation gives CASSSGYTDTQYF.

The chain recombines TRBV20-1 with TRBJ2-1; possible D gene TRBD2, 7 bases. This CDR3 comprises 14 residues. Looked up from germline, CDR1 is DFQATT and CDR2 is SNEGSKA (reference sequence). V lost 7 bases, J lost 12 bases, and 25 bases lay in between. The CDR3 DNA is TGCAGTGTCACCCCCCTCGCGGGGGCCGGGGGGCAGTTCTTC. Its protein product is CSVTPLAGAGGQFF.

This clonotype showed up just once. CDR3 nucleotides: TGTGCAGAGGGGCCTAGCGGGACCTACGAGCAGTACTTC. Encoded protein: CAEGPSGTYEQYF. This chain uses TRBV7-9 with TRBJ2-7, with 9 bases that match TRBD2. Germline V gene lookup returns CDR1 SEHNR and CDR2 FQNEAQ (reference sequence). The CDR3 extends over 13 amino acids.

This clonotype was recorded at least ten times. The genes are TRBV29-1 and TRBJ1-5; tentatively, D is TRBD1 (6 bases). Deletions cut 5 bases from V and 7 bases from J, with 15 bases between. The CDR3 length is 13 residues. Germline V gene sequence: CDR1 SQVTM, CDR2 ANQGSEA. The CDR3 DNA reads TGCAGCGTTAAACAGGGCCGCGGGCAGCCCCAGCATTTT. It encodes CSVKQGRGQPQHF.

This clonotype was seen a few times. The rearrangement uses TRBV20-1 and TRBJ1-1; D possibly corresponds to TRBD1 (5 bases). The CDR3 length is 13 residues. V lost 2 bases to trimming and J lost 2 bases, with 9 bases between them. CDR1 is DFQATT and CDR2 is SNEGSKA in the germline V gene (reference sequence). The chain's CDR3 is CSARPGTNTEAFF. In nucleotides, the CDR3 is TGCAGTGCTAGACCCGGGACTAACACTGAAGCTTTCTTT.

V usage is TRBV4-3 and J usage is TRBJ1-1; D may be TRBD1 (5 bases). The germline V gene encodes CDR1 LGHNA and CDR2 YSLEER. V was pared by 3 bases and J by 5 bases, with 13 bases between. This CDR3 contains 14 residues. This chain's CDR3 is CASSQYRFGTEAFF. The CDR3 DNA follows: TGCGCCAGCAGCCAGTACAGGTTTGGGACTGAAGCTTTCTTT.

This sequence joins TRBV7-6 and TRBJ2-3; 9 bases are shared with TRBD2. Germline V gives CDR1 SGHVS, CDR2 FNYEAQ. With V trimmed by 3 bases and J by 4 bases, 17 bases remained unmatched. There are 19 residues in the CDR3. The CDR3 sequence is CASSFSTFFGGGVSDTQYF. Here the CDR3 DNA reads TGTGCCAGCAGCTTTTCGACGTTCTTTGGCGGGGGGGTTTCAGATACGCAGTATTTT.

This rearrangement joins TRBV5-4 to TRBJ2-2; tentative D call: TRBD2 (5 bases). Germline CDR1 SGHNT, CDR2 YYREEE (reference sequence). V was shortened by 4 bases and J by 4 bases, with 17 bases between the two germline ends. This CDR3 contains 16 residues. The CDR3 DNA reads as TGTGCCAGCAGCCCCCGGTCGGGGAGTAGCACCGGGGAGCTGTTTTTT. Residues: CASSPRSGSSTGELFF.

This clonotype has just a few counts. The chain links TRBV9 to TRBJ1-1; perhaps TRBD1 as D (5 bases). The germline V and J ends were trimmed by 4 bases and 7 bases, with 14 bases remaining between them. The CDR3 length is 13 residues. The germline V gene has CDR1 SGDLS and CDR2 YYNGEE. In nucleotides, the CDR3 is TGTGCCAGCAGCCCGTGGGGGGAACTTGAAGCTTTCTTT. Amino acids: CASSPWGELEAFF.

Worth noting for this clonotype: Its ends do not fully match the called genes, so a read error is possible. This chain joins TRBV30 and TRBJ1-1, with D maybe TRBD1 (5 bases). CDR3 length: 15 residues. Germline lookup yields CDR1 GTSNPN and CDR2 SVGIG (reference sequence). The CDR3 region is CAWIPWGPMNTEALF. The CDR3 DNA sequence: TGTGCCTGGATACCATGGGGACCAATGAACACTGAAGCTTTATTT.

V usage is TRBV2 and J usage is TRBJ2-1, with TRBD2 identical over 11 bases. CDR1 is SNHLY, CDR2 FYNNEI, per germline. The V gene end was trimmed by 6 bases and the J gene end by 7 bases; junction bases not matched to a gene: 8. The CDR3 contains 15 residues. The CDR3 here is CASRITSGRGNEQFF. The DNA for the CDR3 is TGTGCCAGCAGGATTACTAGCGGGAGAGGTAATGAGCAGTTCTTC.

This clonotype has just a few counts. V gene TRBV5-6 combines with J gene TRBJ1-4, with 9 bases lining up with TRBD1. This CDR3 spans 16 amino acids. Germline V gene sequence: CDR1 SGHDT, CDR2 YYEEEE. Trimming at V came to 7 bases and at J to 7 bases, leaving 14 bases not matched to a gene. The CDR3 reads CASHSSRDRVGEKLFF. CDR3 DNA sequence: TGTGCCAGCCACTCATCGCGGGACAGGGTTGGTGAAAAACTGTTTTTT.

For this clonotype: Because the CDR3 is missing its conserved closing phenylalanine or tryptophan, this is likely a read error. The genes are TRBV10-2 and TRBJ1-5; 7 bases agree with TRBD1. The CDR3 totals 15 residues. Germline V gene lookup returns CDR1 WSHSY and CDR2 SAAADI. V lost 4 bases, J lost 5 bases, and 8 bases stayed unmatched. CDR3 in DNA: TGCGCCAGCAGTGGGAGGGGGCGGTGGGATCAGCCCCAGCATTCT. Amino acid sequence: CASSGRGRWDQPQHS.

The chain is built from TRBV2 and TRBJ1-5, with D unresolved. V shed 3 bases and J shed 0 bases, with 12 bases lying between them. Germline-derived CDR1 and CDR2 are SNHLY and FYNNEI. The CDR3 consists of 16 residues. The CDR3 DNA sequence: TGTGCCAGCAGTGAGGAGGGAGTACGTAGCAATCAGCCCCAGCATTTT. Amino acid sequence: CASSEEGVRSNQPQHF.

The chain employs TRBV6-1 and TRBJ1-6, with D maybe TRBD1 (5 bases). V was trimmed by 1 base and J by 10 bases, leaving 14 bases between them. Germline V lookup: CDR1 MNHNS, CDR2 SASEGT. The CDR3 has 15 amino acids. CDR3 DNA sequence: TGTGCCAGCAGTGAAGTTGCCGGGGCTCGGTCACCCCTCCACTTT. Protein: CASSEVAGARSPLHF.

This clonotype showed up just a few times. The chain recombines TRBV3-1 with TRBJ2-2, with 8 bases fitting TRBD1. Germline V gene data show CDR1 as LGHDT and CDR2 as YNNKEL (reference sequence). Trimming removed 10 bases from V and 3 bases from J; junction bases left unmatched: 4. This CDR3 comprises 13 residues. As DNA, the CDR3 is TGTGCCATCGGACAGGGAGACACCGGGGAGCTGTTTTTT. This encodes CAIGQGDTGELFF.

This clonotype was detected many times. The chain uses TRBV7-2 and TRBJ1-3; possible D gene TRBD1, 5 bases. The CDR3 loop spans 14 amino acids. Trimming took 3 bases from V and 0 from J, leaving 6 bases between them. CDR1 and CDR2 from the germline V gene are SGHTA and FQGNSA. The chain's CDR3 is CASSLTVSGNTIYF. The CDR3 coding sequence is TGTGCCAGCAGCTTGACAGTCTCTGGAAACACCATATATTTT.

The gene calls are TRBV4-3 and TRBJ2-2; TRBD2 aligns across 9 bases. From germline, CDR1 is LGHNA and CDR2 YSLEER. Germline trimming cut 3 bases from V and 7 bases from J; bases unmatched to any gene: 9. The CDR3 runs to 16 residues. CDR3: CASSQDGTSIGGELFF. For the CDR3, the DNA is TGCGCCAGCAGCCAGGACGGGACTAGCATCGGCGGGGAGCTGTTTTTT.